This T cell receptor (beta chain) was recovered during a study of blood T cell repertoires in COVID-19. For the study at large: PBMCs, B-cell-depleted T cells, or T cells provided the cDNA or gDNA that made up the material.

Participants had their cohort set by participant-reported clinical history. In the source study's methods: Researchers report that nucleated cell counts were estimated from reference gene primer amplification. Clones were sequenced by immunoSEQ multiplex PCR, and TCRdb holds only the in-frame ones, with some missing. That table furnishes V, J and clone size, whereas the DNA furnished D and trimming. This table holds some 270,000 clones, about 89% found once. Germline V lookup: CDR1 SGDLS, CDR2 YYNGEE. CDR3 size: 16 residues. Trimming took 4 bases from V and 2 from J; bases not matched to a gene: 7. The sequence derives from a woman aged 40-49 years who had recovered from COVID-19. Sequencing was carried out using PBMCs or T cells enriched from blood (not recorded which). The rearrangement joins TRBV9 to TRBJ2-3; 10 bases fit TRBD2. CDR3 bases: TGTGCCAGCAGCTCTCGGACTAGCGGAGTCACAGATACGCAGTATTTT. Protein product: CASSSRTSGVTDTQYF.